This T cell receptor (beta chain) emerged from a study of regulatory T cells in long-lasting Graves disease. The time point: persistent/refractory GD, antithyroid drugs over 5 years with positive TRAb. PBMC-extracted RNA yielded the TCR library. This clonotype was found a few times. Its antigen is unidentified. Building of the TCR beta libraries involved iRepertoire HTBI primers and Arm-PCR of CDR3 regions. TCRdb fed the multiplex PCR reads into MiXCR, producing one record per CDR3 protein. The sample lists a few hundred thousand distinct CDR3 sequences, under 25% occurring once. Notes on the study in general: Small numbers of samples may have cut accuracy.

Sequenced here: peripheral blood mononuclear cells (PBMCs), sampled when the disease was refractory, from a patient treated with antithyroid drugs. The clonotype originates from a female donor with Graves disease.

This chain's CDR3 is CAITGQGARETQYF. The CDR3 region has the DNA TGTGCCATCACTGGACAGGGCGCTAGGGAGACCCAGTACTTC. The chain uses TRBV7-9 and TRBJ2-5; 8 bases map to TRBD1. The CDR3 extends over 14 amino acids. The germline V gene encodes CDR1 SEHNR and CDR2 FQNEAQ (reference sequence). J gave up 5 bases and V 10 bases, and 12 bases lay outside the gene matches.